This T cell receptor (beta chain) derives from a study of CD8 T cells in ankylosing spondylitis. Study findings and constraints: What appeared characteristic of ankylosing spondylitis blood was a TCR beta motif of several highly homologous variants. Reportedly, matched ankylosing spondylitis synovial fluid was significantly enriched for disease-linked clones.

V gave up 3 bases and J gave up 4 bases; unmatched junction bases: 4. The length of the CDR3 is 14 residues. In germline, CDR1 is SGDLS, CDR2 YYNGEE. With respect to this clonotype: The antigen is undetermined.

MiXCR was run by TCRdb on the 5' RACE reads, yielding one entry per CDR3 protein. Among about 200,000 distinct CDR3 sequences listed, 9.5% to 15% were seen once. V is TRBV9 and J is TRBJ1-3, with TRBD1 matching over 7 bases. The sequenced sample consisted of blood, either unsorted or a sorted T cell fraction (not recorded which). The TCR originated in a male donor with ankylosing spondylitis or in good health (not recorded which). CDR3 protein: CASSEGQMGNTIYF. Written as DNA, the CDR3 is TGTGCCAGCAGCGAGGGACAGATGGGAAACACCATATATTTT.